This passage covers 11 T cell receptor beta chains from one sample sequenced in a study of identical twins. TCRdb called the 5' RACE reads again in MiXCR, with one record for every CDR3 protein. The table includes approximately 350,000 distinct CDR3 sequences, 12% detected once. This sample also appeared in a second study, on yellow fever vaccine responses in identical twins.

The specimen sequenced was CD8+ T cells sorted from blood. All receptors come from a woman under 30 in good health.

This clonotype was seen ten or more times. This chain links TRBV3-1 with TRBJ2-1; 11 nucleotides match TRBD2. This CDR3 is built from 16 residues. Losses at the gene ends were 0 bases for V and 7 bases for J; bases not matched to a gene: 5. Per germline, CDR1 LGHDT and CDR2 YNNKEL (reference sequence). CDR3: CASSQDWLAGGNEQFF. The CDR3 DNA is TGTGCCAGCAGCCAAGATTGGCTAGCGGGGGGTAATGAGCAGTTCTTC.

The chain employs TRBV12-3 or TRBV12-4 and TRBJ2-3; 9 bases align to TRBD2. The CDR3 is 16 amino acids. With V trimmed by 3 bases and J by 4 bases, 8 bases remained unmatched. The CDR3 is CASSFIAGESPDTQYF. For the CDR3, the DNA is TGTGCCAGCAGTTTTATAGCGGGAGAGAGCCCAGATACGCAGTATTTT.

There are a few counts of this clonotype. The chain joins TRBV2 to TRBJ2-3; TRBD2 might be the D (6 bases). Germline-derived CDR1 and CDR2 are SNHLY and FYNNEI. V gave up 8 bases and J gave up 2 bases, with 11 bases separating them. The CDR3 runs 13 residues. The CDR3 nucleotides read TGTGCCAGCTCCGGGACTTTCACAGATACGCAGTATTTT. Protein: CASSGTFTDTQYF. Full variable domain (outside the CDR3, taken from reference TRBV2 and TRBJ2-3): EPEVTQTPSHQVTQMGQEVILRCVPISNHLYFYWYRQILGQKVEFLVSFYNNEISEKSEIFDDQFSVERPDGSNFTLKIRSTKLEDSAMYFCASSGTFTDTQYFGPGTRLTVL.

V usage is TRBV12-5 and J usage is TRBJ2-3, with 9 bases matching TRBD1. From germline, CDR1 is LGHNT and CDR2 FRNRAP. J gave up 2 bases and V 5 bases, and 17 bases lay outside the gene matches. This CDR3 contains 19 residues. This CDR3 is CASGDTGQGLVYVTDTQYF. The DNA for the CDR3 is TGTGCTAGTGGTGATACGGGACAGGGCTTAGTCTACGTCACAGATACGCAGTATTTT.

This clonotype has a count of ten or more. The chain couples TRBV20-1 to TRBJ2-1; 7 nucleotides match TRBD2. Losses at the gene ends were 6 bases for V and 3 bases for J; bases not matched to a gene: 8. The CDR3 covers 14 residues. Germline V gives CDR1 DFQATT, CDR2 SNEGSKA (reference sequence). The CDR3 here is CSARGDQDYNEQFF. CDR3 nucleotide sequence: TGCAGTGCCCGGGGGGACCAAGACTACAATGAGCAGTTCTTC.

The chain employs TRBV24-1 and TRBJ2-1; possible D gene TRBD1, 6 bases. V was pared by 3 bases and J by 4 bases, with 18 bases between. Germline V lookup: CDR1 KGHDR, CDR2 SFDVKD. This CDR3 spans 17 amino acids. As DNA, the CDR3 is TGTGCCACCAGTGATCCCGTCCGACAGGACCCATACAATGAGCAGTTCTTC. Protein product: CATSDPVRQDPYNEQFF.

This clonotype was counted a few times. This sequence joins TRBV24-1 and TRBJ2-1, with 9 nucleotides matching TRBD2. CDR1 is KGHDR and CDR2 is SFDVKD in the germline V gene. Losses at the gene ends were 4 bases for V and 5 bases for J; bases not matched to a gene: 8. The CDR3 is 16 residues long. The CDR3 sequence: CATSETSGPANNEQFF. In DNA, the CDR3 is TGTGCCACCAGTGAAACTAGCGGGCCAGCAAACAATGAGCAGTTCTTC.

This clonotype was observed many times. This rearrangement joins TRBV15 to TRBJ1-5; D remains unclear. The CDR3 extends over 13 amino acids. Germline V gene sequence: CDR1 LNHNV, CDR2 YYDKDF (reference sequence). V lost 5 bases and J lost 4, with 9 bases in between. The CDR3 region is CATSWVLNQPQHF. CDR3 nucleotide sequence: TGTGCCACCAGCTGGGTCCTTAATCAGCCCCAGCATTTT.

V and J are TRBV11-2 and TRBJ1-3; D gene uncertain. The CDR3 has 12 residues. CDR1 and CDR2 (germline): SGHAT, FQNNGV. Trimming shortened V by 5 bases and J by 4 bases, and 6 bases separated the two germline ends. Here the CDR3 reads CASSLMGNTIYF. In DNA, the CDR3 is TGTGCCAGCAGCCTGATGGGAAACACCATATATTTT.

This clonotype was seen a few times. The rearrangement joins TRBV7-2 to TRBJ2-3; D gene uncertain. Germline CDR1 and CDR2: SGHTA and FQGNSA. CDR3 length: 13 residues. Trimming took 4 bases from V and 2 from J, leaving 7 bases between them. The CDR3 sequence is CASSSRTTDTQYF. Written as DNA, the CDR3 is TGTGCCAGCAGCTCCCGGACCACAGATACGCAGTATTTT. The complete variable domain, with remaining parts taken from reference TRBV7-2 and TRBJ2-3, reads GAGVSQSPSNKVTEKGKDVELRCDPISGHTALYWYRQSLGQGLEFLIYFQGNSAPDKSGLPSDRFSAERTGGSVSTLTIQRTQQEDSAVYLCASSSRTTDTQYFGPGTRLTVL.

This sequence joins TRBV28 and TRBJ2-7; 7 bases are a match to TRBD1. Germline assignment: CDR1 MDHEN and CDR2 SYDVKM. The junction had 11 bases not matched to a gene; V was cut back by 6 bases and J by 0 bases. The CDR3 runs to 16 residues. The CDR3 nucleotides read TGTGCCAGCAGCCAGGACAGGACGATGAGCTCCTACGAGCAGTACTTC. It codes for CASSQDRTMSSYEQYF.